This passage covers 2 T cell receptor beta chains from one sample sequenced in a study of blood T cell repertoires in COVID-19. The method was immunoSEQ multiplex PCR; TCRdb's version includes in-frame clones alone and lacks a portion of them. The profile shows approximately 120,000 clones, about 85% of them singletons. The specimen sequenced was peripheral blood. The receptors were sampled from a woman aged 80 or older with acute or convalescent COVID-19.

CDR3 sequence reads: CASSHSQRGAYEQYF. The CDR3 nucleotides read TGCGCCAGCAGCCATTCACAGCGGGGTGCCTACGAGCAGTACTTC. The chain carries TRBV4-3 and TRBJ2-7, with 7 bases lining up with TRBD2. The V segment lost 3 bases and the J segment 2 bases; nucleotides outside the gene matches: 7. The CDR3 runs 15 residues. Germline values: CDR1 LGHNA, CDR2 YSLEER.

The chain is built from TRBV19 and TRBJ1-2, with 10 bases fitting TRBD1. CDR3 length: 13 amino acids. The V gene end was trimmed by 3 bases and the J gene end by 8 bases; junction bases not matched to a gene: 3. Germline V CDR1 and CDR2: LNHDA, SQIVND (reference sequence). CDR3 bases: TGTGCCAGTAGTATCGGGACAGGGGTAGGCTACACCTTC. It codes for CASSIGTGVGYTF.